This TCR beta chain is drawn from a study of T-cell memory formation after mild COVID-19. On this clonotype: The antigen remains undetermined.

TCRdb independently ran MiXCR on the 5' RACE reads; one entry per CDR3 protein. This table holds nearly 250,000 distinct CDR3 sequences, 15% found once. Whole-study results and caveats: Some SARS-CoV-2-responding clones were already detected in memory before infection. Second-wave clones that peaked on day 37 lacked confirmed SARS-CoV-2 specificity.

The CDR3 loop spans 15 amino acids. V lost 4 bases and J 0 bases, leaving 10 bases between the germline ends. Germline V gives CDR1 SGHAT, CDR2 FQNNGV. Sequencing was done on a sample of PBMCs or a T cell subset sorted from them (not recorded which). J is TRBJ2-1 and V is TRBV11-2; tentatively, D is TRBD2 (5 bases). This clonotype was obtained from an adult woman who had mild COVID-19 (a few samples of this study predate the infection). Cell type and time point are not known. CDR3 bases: TGTGCCAGCAGCTCCGACTACACCTCCTACAATGAGCAGTTCTTC. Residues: CASSSDYTSYNEQFF. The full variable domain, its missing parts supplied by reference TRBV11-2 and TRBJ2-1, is EAGVAQSPRYKIIEKRQSVAFWCNPISGHATLYWYQQILGQGPKLLIQFQNNGVVDDSQLPKDRFSAERLKGVDSTLKIQPAKLEDSAVYLCASSSDYTSYNEQFFGPGTRLTVL.